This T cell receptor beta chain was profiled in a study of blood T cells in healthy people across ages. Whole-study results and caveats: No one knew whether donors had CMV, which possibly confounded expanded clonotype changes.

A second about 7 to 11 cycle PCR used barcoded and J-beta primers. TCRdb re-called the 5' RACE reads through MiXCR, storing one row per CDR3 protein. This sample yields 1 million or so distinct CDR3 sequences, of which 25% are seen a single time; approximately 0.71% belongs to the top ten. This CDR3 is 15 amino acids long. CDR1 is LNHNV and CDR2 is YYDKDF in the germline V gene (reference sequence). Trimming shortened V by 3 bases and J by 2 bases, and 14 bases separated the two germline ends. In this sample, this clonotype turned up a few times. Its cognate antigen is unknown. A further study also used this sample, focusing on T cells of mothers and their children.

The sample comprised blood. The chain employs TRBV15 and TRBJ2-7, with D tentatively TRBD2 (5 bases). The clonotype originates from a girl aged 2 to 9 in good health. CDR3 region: CATSSLIGVPYEQYF. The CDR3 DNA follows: TGTGCCACCAGCAGCTTAATCGGGGTCCCCTACGAGCAGTACTTC.